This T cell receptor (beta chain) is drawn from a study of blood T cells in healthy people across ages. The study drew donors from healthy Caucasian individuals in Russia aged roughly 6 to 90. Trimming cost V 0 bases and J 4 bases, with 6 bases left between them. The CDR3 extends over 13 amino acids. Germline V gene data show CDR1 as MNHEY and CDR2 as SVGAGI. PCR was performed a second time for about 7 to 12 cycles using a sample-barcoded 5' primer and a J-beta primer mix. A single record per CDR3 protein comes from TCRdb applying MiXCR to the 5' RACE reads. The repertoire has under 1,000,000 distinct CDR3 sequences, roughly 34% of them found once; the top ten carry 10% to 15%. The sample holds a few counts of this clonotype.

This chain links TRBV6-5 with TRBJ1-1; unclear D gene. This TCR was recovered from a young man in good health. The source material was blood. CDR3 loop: CASSYSQATEAFF. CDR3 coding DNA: TGTGCCAGCAGTTACTCTCAGGCCACTGAAGCTTTCTTT.